One and the same sample provided the 22 T cell receptor beta chains below, sequenced in a study of cytomegalovirus exposure and HLA in healthy donors. Clones were read by immunoSEQ multiplex PCR, and TCRdb kept only the in-frame ones, dropping some. The table includes some 69,000 clones, roughly 95% detected once. Sequencing was done on a sample of PBMCs. All receptors come from a woman under 30 in good health and CMV-seropositive.

This chain joins TRBV7-9 and TRBJ2-7, with D maybe TRBD2 (6 bases). The germline V gene encodes CDR1 SEHNR and CDR2 FQNEAQ (reference sequence). Trimming stripped 5 bases from V and 2 bases from J, with 19 bases between. The CDR3 has 16 amino acids. The CDR3 nucleotides are TGTGCCAGCAGCGTCGACGGCGGGAATGCCGCCTACGAGCAGTACTTC. Its protein is CASSVDGGNAAYEQYF.

The gene calls are TRBV11-2 and TRBJ2-3, with 10 bases matching TRBD1. Looked up from germline, CDR1 is SGHAT and CDR2 is FQNNGV. This CDR3 is built from 16 residues. With 1 base clipped from V and 5 bases from J, the junction kept 6 bases outside the gene matches. The CDR3 is CASSLVGDRGKDTQYF. CDR3 coding DNA: TGTGCCAGCAGCTTAGTGGGGGACAGGGGTAAAGATACGCAGTATTTT.

V gene TRBV28 combines with J gene TRBJ1-1; 8 bases fit TRBD1. Looked up from germline, CDR1 is MDHEN and CDR2 is SYDVKM. This CDR3 comprises 14 residues. J gave up 1 base and V 4 bases, and 2 bases lay outside the gene matches. The CDR3 DNA sequence: TGTGCCAGCAGTTCCGACAGGGGGAACACTGAAGCTTTCTTT. Encoded protein: CASSSDRGNTEAFF.

The chain has TRBV7-2 and TRBJ2-7, with 13 nucleotides matching TRBD2. V shed 2 bases, J shed 2 bases, and the junction held 9 bases outside the gene matches. The CDR3 spans 18 residues. Looked up from germline, CDR1 is SGHTA and CDR2 is FQGNSA. The CDR3 protein is CASSLIAWGTSGAYEQYF. The CDR3 nucleotides are TGTGCCAGCAGCTTAATAGCCTGGGGGACTAGCGGGGCCTACGAGCAGTACTTC.

This chain joins TRBV7-2 and TRBJ2-3; TRBD1 might be the D (6 bases). V was cut by 4 bases and J by 3 bases, with 14 bases left in between. Germline assignment: CDR1 SGHTA and CDR2 FQGNSA. This CDR3 contains 15 residues. The CDR3 region is CASSSGGVGTDTQYF. The CDR3 DNA sequence: TGTGCCAGCAGCTCTGGGGGCGTAGGAACAGATACGCAGTATTTT. The full variable domain, in which reference TRBV7-2 and TRBJ2-3 provide the parts outside the CDR3, is GAGVSQSPSNKVTEKGKDVELRCDPISGHTALYWYRQSLGQGLEFLIYFQGNSAPDKSGLPSDRFSAERTGGSVSTLTIQRTQQEDSAVYLCASSSGGVGTDTQYFGPGTRLTVL.

The V and J genes are TRBV30 and TRBJ2-5, with a weak D call TRBD1 (6 bases). The CDR3 length is 13 residues. Trimming shortened V by 7 bases and J by 5 bases, and 17 bases separated the two germline ends. The germline CDR1 and CDR2 sequences are GTSNPN and SVGIG (reference sequence). CDR3 residues: CAFDPPGVETQYF. DNA of the CDR3: TGTGCCTTCGACCCCCCAGGGGTGGAGACCCAGTACTTC.

The V and J genes are TRBV5-8 and TRBJ2-7; possible D gene TRBD1, 5 bases. The CDR3 extends over 14 amino acids. The V gene's germline CDR1 is SGHTS and CDR2 YDEGEE. V was trimmed by 2 bases and J by 12 bases, leaving 21 bases between them. The CDR3 DNA follows: TGTGCCAGCAGCTTTATTGGGCCGCGTATTCAGGGGTACTTC. This codes for CASSFIGPRIQGYF.

By sample fraction, this clone is medium-sized (0.01 to 0.1%). The sample holds other DNA sequences that translate to the same CDR3. The chain joins TRBV5-1 to TRBJ1-1; 7 nucleotides line up with TRBD1. This CDR3 region has 17 residues. V lost 3 bases and J lost 0; bases outside the gene matches: 11. From germline, CDR1 is SGHRS and CDR2 YFSETQ. DNA of the CDR3: TGCGCCAGCAGCTGGGAAGGGGGCGGGTATCTGAACACTGAAGCTTTCTTT. Translation gives CASSWEGGGYLNTEAFF.

V gene TRBV15 combines with J gene TRBJ2-3; 9 nucleotides agree with TRBD2. V dropped 3 bases and J dropped 6; count of bases not matched to a gene: 7. The CDR3 totals 15 residues. Germline V gene lookup returns CDR1 LNHNV and CDR2 YYDKDF (reference sequence). For the CDR3, the DNA is TGTGCCACCAGCAGGCGCGCGGGAGGGGACGATACGCAGTATTTT. Translated, it gives CATSRRAGGDDTQYF.

The J gene is TRBJ2-7, the V gene TRBV7-2; D might be TRBD2 (5 bases). Trimming took off 5 bases at V and 3 bases at J, with 17 bases between the two ends. The germline CDR1 and CDR2 sequences are SGHTA and FQGNSA. CDR3 length: 15 residues. This CDR3 reads CASSPGWLGVYEQYF. DNA for the CDR3: TGTGCCAGCAGCCCCGGGTGGCTGGGAGTCTACGAGCAGTACTTC.

The V gene is TRBV6-6, the J gene TRBJ1-5, with TRBD1 matching 7 bases. The germline gives CDR1 MNHNY, CDR2 SVGAGI (reference sequence). The trim removed 6 bases at V and 9 bases at J, leaving 8 bases unmatched. CDR3 length: 13 amino acids. This CDR3 reads CASRQGQGGPQHF. CDR3 nucleotide sequence: TGTGCCAGCAGACAGGGGCAAGGGGGGCCCCAGCATTTT.

This sequence joins TRBV4-2 and TRBJ2-2; 7 bases fit TRBD2. CDR3 size: 15 residues. The germline V gene has CDR1 LGHNA and CDR2 YNFKEQ. The trim removed 2 bases at V and 5 bases at J, leaving 5 bases unmatched. The CDR3 sequence: CASSQTSVLTGELFF. For the CDR3, the DNA is TGTGCCAGCAGCCAAACTAGCGTGTTAACCGGGGAGCTGTTTTTT.

DNA of the CDR3: TGTGCCACCCTCGGGACTAGCGGGAGGATGCAGTATTTT. Amino acid sequence: CATLGTSGRMQYF. The rearrangement uses TRBV6-5 and TRBJ2-3, with 15 bases aligning to TRBD2. The trim removed 10 bases at V and 11 bases at J, leaving 7 bases unmatched. CDR1 and CDR2 from the germline V gene are MNHEY and SVGAGI. The CDR3 has 13 amino acids.

This clone was seen a single time. The genes are TRBV19 and TRBJ1-4; D remains ambiguous. The ends were cut back, 1 base at V and 1 base at J, with 7 bases in the middle. Germline V gives CDR1 LNHDA, CDR2 SQIVND (reference sequence). The CDR3 totals 15 residues. CDR3 DNA: TGTGCCAGTAGTATAGGTACAGTAACTAATGAAAAACTGTTTTTT. It specifies CASSIGTVTNEKLFF. The full variable domain, in which reference TRBV19 and TRBJ1-4 provide the parts outside the CDR3, is DGGITQSPKYLFRKEGQNVTLSCEQNLNHDAMYWYRQDPGQGLRLIYYSQIVNDFQKGDIAEGYSVSREKKESFPLTVTSAQKNPTAFYLCASSIGTVTNEKLFFGSGTQLSVL.

V and J are TRBV7-3 and TRBJ2-5; D is ambiguous. This CDR3 has 15 residues. The V and J ends lost 5 bases and 2 bases respectively, with 15 bases between them. The germline V gene has CDR1 SGHTA and CDR2 FQGTGA. The CDR3 DNA reads TGTGCCAGCAGCCCCGGTCGCAAGACTCAAGAGACCCAGTACTTC. It is translated as CASSPGRKTQETQYF.

The J gene is TRBJ2-5, the V gene TRBV21-1; no check of the table's D call, TRBD1, against the DNA was made. TRBV21-1 is reported as a pseudogene. The CDR3 spans 13 residues. The CDR3 DNA sequence: TGTGCCAGCAGCCCGGTGGGCAAAGAGACCCAGTACTTC. Its translation: CASSPVGKETQYF.

The chain uses TRBV18 and TRBJ2-1; TRBD2 is a possible D gene (6 bases). The CDR3 extends over 15 amino acids. The germline V and J ends were trimmed by 3 bases and 8 bases, with 17 bases remaining between them. The germline CDR1 and CDR2 sequences are KGHSH and LQKENI. CDR3 nucleotides: TGTGCCAGCTCACCGAGGCTCTCAACGGGGGATGAGCAGTTCTTC. It is translated as CASSPRLSTGDEQFF.

The chain uses TRBV30 and TRBJ2-3, with a tentative D call TRBD1 (5 bases). This CDR3 region has 11 residues. Trimming shortened V by 1 base and J by 9 bases, and 8 bases separated the two germline ends. Per germline, CDR1 GTSNPN and CDR2 SVGIG (reference sequence). The CDR3 bases are TGTGCCTGGAGTGCAGGGCAAACGCAGTATTTT. The encoded protein is CAWSAGQTQYF. The variable domain in full, completed from reference TRBV30 and TRBJ2-3, reads SQTIHQWPATLVQPVGSPLSLECTVEGTSNPNLYWYRQAAGRGLQLLFYSVGIGQISSEVPQNLSASRPQDRQFILSSKKLLLSDSGFYLCAWSAGQTQYFGPGTRLTVL.

This clone has a single count. The J gene is TRBJ2-6, the V gene TRBV5-8; 7 positions match TRBD1. J gave up 2 bases and V 0 bases, and 5 bases lay outside the gene matches. Germline loops: CDR1 SGHTS, CDR2 YDEGEE. CDR3 size: 17 residues. CDR3 nucleotide sequence: TGTGCCAGCAGCTTGGTCCACAGGGGAGCTGGGGCCAACGTCCTGACTTTC. Translation gives CASSLVHRGAGANVLTF.

The chain couples TRBV7-2 to TRBJ1-1; 11 nucleotides match TRBD1. Germline CDR1 reads SGHTA; CDR2 reads FQGNSA. The CDR3 is 15 residues long. V shed 5 bases, J shed 2 bases, and the junction held 4 bases outside the gene matches. CDR3 nucleotides: TGTGCCAGCAGCGCACGGACAGGGGGCAACACTGAAGCTTTCTTT. Translating gives CASSARTGGNTEAFF.

The V and J genes are TRBV27 and TRBJ1-5; D unresolved. Trimming took off 3 bases at V and 6 bases at J, with 9 bases between the two ends. The germline CDR1 and CDR2 sequences are MNHEY and SMNVEV (reference sequence). The CDR3 runs 13 residues. CDR3 sequence: CASSFYSGQPQHF. CDR3 nucleotides: TGTGCCAGCAGTTTTTATTCGGGTCAGCCCCAGCATTTT.

This clone occurred once. The rearrangement joins TRBV19 to TRBJ2-1, with 8 bases fitting TRBD2. V lost 1 base, J lost 4 bases, and 9 bases stayed unmatched. Germline V gives CDR1 LNHDA, CDR2 SQIVND (reference sequence). The CDR3 loop spans 17 amino acids. CDR3: CASSIVSGGPGYNEQFF. The CDR3 DNA follows: TGTGCCAGTAGTATAGTTTCGGGAGGGCCGGGTTACAATGAGCAGTTCTTC.